This T cell receptor (beta chain) originates from a study of blood T cell repertoires in COVID-19. Study details: Samples representing acute and convalescent COVID-19 were sourced from the United States, Italy and Spain. Sample material is recorded as cDNA or gDNA derived from T cells, B-cell-depleted T cells, or PBMCs.

Germline V gene data show CDR1 as MNHEY and CDR2 as SVGAGI. V was clipped by 9 bases and J by 2 bases, with 9 bases between them. CDR3 length equals 12 residues. Original processing methods: How many nucleated cells were present was estimated from reference gene primer amplification. Produced via immunoSEQ multiplex PCR; TCRdb's table is partial and in-frame only. V, J and clone size reflect that table, while D and trimming were determined from the DNA. The top ten hold about 3% of the sample, which has 150,000 to 200,000 clones, under 80% seen once. The receptor was isolated from a woman of 80 years or more with acute or convalescent COVID-19. The chain uses TRBV6-5 and TRBJ2-3, with D uncertain. The sample comprised peripheral blood. The CDR3 spells CASFSFTDTQYF. CDR3 nucleotide sequence: TGTGCCAGTTTTTCGTTCACAGATACGCAGTATTTT.